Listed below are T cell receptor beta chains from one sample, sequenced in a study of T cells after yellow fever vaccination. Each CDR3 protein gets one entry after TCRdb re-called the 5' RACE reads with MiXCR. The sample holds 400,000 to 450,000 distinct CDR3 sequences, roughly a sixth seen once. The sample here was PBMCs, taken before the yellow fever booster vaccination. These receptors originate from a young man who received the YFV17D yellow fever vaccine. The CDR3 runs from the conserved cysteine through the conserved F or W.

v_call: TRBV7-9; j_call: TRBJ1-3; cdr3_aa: CASSVSTGGPGNTIYF
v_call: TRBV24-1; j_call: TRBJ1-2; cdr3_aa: CATSDATDRSGYTF
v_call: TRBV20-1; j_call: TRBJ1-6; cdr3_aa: CSATRGWNSPLHF
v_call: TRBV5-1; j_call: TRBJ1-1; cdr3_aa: CASSLGRADAEAFF
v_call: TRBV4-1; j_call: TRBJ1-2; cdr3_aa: CASSLRWGTVQPLYGYTF
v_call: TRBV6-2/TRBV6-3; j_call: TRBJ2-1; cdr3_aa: CASMRFRGASNEQFF
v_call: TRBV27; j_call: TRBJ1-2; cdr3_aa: CASSSQDGTNGYTF
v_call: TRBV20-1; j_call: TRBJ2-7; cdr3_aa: CSATSKTDYEQYF
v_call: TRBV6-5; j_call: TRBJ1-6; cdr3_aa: CASSYSVPGVNSPLHF
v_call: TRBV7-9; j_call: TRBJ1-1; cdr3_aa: CASSLGVTGEAFF
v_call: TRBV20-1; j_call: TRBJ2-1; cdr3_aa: CSARSVVASSEQFF
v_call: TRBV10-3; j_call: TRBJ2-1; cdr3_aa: CAISELERGGRREQFF
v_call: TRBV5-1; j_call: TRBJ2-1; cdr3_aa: CASSLDPVGSSYNEQFF
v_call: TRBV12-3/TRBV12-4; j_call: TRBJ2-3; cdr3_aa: CASGGEADTQYF
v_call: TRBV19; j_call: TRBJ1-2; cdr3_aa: CASNAPDRGNGYTF
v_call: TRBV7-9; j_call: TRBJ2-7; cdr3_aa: CASSPRTGDLSYEQYF
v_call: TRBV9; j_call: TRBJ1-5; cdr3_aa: CASSAAGGSQPQHF
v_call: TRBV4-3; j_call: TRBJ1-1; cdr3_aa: CASSQDAIAVNTEAFF
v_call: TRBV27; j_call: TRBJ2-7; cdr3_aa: CASSLRRGNSYEQYF
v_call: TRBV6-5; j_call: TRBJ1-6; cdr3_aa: CASSRTGFQDSPLHF
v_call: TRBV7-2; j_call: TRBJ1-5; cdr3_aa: CASSLAPGAGQPQHF
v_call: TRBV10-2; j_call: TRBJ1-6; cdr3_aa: CASSEATGSGSPLHF
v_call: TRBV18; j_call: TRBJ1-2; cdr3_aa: CASSPPQTGEAFNYGYTF
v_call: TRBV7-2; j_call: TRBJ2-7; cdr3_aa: CASSLFIGGYEQYF
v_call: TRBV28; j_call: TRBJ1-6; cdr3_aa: CASSFERGRANSPLHF
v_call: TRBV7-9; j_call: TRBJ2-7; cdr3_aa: CASRGEVYEQYF
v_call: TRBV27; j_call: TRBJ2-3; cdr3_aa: CATRRGGGLDTQYF
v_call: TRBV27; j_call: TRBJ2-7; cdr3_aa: CASSLIGGRPSYEQYF
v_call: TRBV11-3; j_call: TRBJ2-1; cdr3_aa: CASSLDGTSGGYEQFF